Listed here is a single TCR beta chain. The entry originates in a study of control samples from healthy donors and cancer patients. This CDR3 comprises 21 residues. The V and J ends lost 0 bases and 1 base, in that order; junction bases with no gene match: 16. The germline V gene encodes CDR1 WNHNN and CDR2 SYGVQD (reference sequence). Libraries were prepared by immunoSEQ multiplex PCR; TCRdb keeps only in-frame clonotypes and omits some of them. The sample has roughly 130,000 clones, 90% to 95% seen once; the top ten hold 1.7%. The sequence came from a man in his forties or fifties with head and neck cancer. V usage is TRBV10-1 and J usage is TRBJ1-5, with 9 bases identical to TRBD1. Sequencing was carried out using PBMCs. The CDR3 coding sequence is TGCGCCAGCAGTGAGTCGATAGGTGGCGGCGGCGGACAGGGGAGCAATCAGCCCCAGCATTTT. The encoded protein is CASSESIGGGGGQGSNQPQHF.